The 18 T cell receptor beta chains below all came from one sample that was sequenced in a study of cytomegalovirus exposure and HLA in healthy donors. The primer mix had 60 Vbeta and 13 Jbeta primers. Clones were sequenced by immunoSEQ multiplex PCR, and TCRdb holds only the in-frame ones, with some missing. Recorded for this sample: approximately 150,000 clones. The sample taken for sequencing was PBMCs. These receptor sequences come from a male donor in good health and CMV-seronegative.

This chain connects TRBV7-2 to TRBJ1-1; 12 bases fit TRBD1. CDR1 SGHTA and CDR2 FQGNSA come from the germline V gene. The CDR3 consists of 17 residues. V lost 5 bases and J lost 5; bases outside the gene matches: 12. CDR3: CASSLEGQGALRTEAFF. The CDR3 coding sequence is TGTGCCAGCAGCCTAGAGGGACAGGGGGCGCTGAGGACTGAAGCTTTCTTT. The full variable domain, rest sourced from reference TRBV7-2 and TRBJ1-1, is GAGVSQSPSNKVTEKGKDVELRCDPISGHTALYWYRQSLGQGLEFLIYFQGNSAPDKSGLPSDRFSAERTGGSVSTLTIQRTQQEDSAVYLCASSLEGQGALRTEAFFGQGTRLTVV.

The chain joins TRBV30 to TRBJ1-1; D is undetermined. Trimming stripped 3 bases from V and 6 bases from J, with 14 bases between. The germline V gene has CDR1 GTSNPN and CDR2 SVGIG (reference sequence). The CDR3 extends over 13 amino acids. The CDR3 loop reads CAWRIGGRAEAFF. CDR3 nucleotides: TGTGCCTGGAGAATAGGTGGCCGGGCTGAAGCTTTCTTT.

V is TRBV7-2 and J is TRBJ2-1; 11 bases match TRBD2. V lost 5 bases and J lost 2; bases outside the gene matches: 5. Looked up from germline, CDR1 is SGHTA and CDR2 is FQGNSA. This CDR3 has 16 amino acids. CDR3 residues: CASSPLSGRAYNEQFF. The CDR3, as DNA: TGTGCCAGCAGCCCCCTTAGCGGGAGGGCCTACAATGAGCAGTTCTTC.

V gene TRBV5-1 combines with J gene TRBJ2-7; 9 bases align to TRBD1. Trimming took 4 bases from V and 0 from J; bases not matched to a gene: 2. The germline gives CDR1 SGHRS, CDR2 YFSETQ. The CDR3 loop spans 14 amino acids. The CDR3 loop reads CASSPGQGSYEQYF. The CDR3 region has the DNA TGCGCCAGCAGCCCGGGACAGGGCTCCTACGAGCAGTACTTC.

This chain's CDR3 is CAISEGHQHYEQYF. CDR3 bases: TGTGCCATCAGTGAGGGACATCAACACTACGAGCAGTACTTC. This chain uses TRBV10-3 with TRBJ2-7, with D maybe TRBD1 (5 bases). Trimming removed 2 bases at V and 3 bases at J, with 11 bases between. Germline V lookup: CDR1 ENHRY, CDR2 SYGVKD. The CDR3 is made up of 14 amino acids.

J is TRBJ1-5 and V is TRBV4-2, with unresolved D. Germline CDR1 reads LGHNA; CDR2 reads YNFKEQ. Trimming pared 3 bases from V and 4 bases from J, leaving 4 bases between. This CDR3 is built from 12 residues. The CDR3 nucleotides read TGTGCCAGCAGCCACCAAAATCAGCCCCAGCATTTT. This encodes CASSHQNQPQHF.

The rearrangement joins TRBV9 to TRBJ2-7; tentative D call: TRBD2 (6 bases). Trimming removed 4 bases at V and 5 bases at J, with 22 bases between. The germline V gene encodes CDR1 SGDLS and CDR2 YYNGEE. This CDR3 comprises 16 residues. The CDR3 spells CASSLTGAGTGNEQYF. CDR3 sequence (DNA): TGTGCCAGCAGCCTTACCGGGGCGGGGACGGGGAACGAGCAGTACTTC.

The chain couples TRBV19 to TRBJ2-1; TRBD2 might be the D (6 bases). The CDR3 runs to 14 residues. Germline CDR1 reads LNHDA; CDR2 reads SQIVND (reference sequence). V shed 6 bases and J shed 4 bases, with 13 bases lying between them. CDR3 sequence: CASSPGLAYNEQFF. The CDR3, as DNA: TGTGCCAGTAGCCCGGGACTCGCGTACAATGAGCAGTTCTTC.

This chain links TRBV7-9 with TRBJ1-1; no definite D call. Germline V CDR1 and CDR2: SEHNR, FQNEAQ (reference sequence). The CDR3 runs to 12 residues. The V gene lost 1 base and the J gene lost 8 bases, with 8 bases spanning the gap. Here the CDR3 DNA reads TGTGCCAGCAGCTTAGGTCTAATCGAAGCTTTCTTT. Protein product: CASSLGLIEAFF. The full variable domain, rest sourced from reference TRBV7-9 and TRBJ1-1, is DTGVSQNPRHKITKRGQNVTFRCDPISEHNRLYWYRQTLGQGPEFLTYFQNEAQLEKSRLLSDRFSAERPKGSFSTLEIQRTEQGDSAMYLCASSLGLIEAFFGQGTRLTVV.

The DNA for the CDR3 is TGTGCCAGCACCTCAACTCTAGGCAGGGGGCTTGGCTACACCTTC. As protein: CASTSTLGRGLGYTF. The genes are TRBV6-5 and TRBJ1-2; 8 bases match TRBD1. The CDR3 sequence is 15 residues long. The germline CDR1 and CDR2 sequences are MNHEY and SVGAGI. Trimming took 7 bases from V and 7 from J; bases not matched to a gene: 14.

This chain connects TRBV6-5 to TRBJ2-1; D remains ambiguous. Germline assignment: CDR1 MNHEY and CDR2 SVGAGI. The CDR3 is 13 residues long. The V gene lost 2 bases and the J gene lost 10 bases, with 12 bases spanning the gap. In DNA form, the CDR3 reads TGTGCCAGCAGTTACGGTCAGGTCGGAGAGCAGTTCTTC. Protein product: CASSYGQVGEQFF.

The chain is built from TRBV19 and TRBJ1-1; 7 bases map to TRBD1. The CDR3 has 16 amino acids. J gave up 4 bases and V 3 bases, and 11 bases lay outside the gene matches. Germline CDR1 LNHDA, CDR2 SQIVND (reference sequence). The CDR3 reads CASSIQGDRMGTEAFF. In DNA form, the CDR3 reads TGTGCCAGTAGTATCCAGGGGGATCGGATGGGCACTGAAGCTTTCTTT.

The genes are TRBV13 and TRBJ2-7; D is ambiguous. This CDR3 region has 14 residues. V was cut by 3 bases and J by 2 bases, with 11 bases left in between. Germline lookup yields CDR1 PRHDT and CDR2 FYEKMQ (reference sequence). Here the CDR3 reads CASSFSLETYEQYF. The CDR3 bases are TGTGCCAGCAGCTTCTCTTTGGAGACCTACGAGCAGTACTTC.

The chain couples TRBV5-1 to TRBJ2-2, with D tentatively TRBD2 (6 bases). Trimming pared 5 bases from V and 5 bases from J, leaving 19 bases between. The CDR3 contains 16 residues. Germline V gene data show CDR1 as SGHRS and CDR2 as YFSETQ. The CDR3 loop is CASSTPGARPTGELFF. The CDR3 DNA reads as TGCGCCAGCAGTACCCCGGGAGCACGCCCGACCGGGGAGCTGTTTTTT.

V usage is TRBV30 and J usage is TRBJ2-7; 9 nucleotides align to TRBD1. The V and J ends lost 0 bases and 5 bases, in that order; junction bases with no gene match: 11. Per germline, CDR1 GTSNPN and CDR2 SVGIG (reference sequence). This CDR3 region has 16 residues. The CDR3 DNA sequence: TGTGCCTGGAGTGTACTTGGGGGACAGGGTGTCCACGAGCAGTACTTC. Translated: CAWSVLGGQGVHEQYF.

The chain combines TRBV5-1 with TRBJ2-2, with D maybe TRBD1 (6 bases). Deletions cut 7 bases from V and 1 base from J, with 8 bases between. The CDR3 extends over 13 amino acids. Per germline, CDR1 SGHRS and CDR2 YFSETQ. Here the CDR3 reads CASGQMNTGELFF. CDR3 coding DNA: TGCGCCAGCGGACAGATGAACACCGGGGAGCTGTTTTTT.

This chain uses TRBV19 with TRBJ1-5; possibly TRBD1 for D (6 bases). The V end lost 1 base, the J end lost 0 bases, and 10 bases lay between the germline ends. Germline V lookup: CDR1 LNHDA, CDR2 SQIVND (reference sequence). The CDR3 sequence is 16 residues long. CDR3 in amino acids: CASSIAGGNSNQPQHF. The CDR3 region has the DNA TGTGCCAGTAGTATAGCGGGGGGCAATAGCAATCAGCCCCAGCATTTT.

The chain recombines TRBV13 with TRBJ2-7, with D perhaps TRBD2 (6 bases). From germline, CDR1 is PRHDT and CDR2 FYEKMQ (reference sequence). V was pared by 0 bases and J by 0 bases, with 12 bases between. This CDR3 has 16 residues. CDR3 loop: CASSLGRAEGSYEQYF. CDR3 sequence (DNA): TGTGCCAGCAGCTTAGGGAGAGCGGAGGGCTCCTACGAGCAGTACTTC.